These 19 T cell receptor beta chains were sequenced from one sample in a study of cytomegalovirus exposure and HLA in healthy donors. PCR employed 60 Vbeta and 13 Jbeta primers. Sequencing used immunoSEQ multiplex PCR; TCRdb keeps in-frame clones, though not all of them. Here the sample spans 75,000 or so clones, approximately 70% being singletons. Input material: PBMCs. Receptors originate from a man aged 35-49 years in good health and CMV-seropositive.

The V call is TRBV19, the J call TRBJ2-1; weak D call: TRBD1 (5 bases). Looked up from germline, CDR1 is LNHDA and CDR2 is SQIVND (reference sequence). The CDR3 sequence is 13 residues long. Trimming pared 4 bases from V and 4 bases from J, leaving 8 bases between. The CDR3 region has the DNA TGTGCCAGTAGTACGACAGATTACAATGAGCAGTTCTTC. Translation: CASSTTDYNEQFF.

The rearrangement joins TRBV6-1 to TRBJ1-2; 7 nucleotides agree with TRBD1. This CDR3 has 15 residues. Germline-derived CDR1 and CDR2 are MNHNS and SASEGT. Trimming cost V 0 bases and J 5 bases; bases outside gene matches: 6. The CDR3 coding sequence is TGTGCCAGCAGTGAAGCGAGGGCAGGGGGATATGGCTACACCTTC. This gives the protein CASSEARAGGYGYTF.

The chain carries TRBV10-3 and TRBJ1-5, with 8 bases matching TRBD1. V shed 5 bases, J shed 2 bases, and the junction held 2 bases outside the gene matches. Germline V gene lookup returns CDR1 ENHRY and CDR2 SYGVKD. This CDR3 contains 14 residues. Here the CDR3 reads CAISQGARNQPQHF. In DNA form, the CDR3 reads TGTGCCATCAGTCAGGGGGCCCGCAATCAGCCCCAGCATTTT.

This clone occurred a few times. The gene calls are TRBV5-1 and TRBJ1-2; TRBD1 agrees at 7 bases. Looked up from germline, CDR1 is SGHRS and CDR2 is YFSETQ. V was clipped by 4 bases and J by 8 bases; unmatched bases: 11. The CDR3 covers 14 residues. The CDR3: CASSPGQPESGYTF. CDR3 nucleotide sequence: TGCGCCAGCAGCCCGGGACAGCCGGAGTCGGGCTACACCTTC.

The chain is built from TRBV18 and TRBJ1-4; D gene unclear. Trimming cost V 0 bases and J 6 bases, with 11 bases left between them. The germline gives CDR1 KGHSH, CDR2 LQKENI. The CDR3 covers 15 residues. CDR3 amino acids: CASSPPRGQDEKLFF. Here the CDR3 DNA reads TGTGCCAGCTCACCACCGAGAGGGCAGGATGAAAAACTGTTTTTT.

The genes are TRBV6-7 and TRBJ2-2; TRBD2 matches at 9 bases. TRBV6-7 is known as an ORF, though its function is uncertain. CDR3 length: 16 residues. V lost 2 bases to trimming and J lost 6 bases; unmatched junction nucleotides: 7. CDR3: CASSYRSGGRPGELFF. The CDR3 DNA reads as TGTGCCAGCAGTTACCGAAGCGGGGGGCGGCCCGGGGAGCTGTTTTTT.

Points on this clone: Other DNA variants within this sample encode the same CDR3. CDR3 in DNA: TGTGCCAGCAGCCAGAGGCGGAAGGGGGCATACGAGCAGTACTTC. Amino acids: CASSQRRKGAYEQYF. The chain uses TRBV11-3 and TRBJ2-7, with 7 nucleotides matching TRBD1. CDR1 is SGHNT, CDR2 YENEEA, per germline. V lost 5 bases to trimming and J lost 4 bases; unmatched junction nucleotides: 11. This CDR3 is 15 amino acids long.

CDR3 amino acids: CASSYRFNEKLFF. The CDR3 DNA reads as TGTGCCAGTAGCTACAGATTTAATGAAAAACTGTTTTTT. The V gene is TRBV19, the J gene TRBJ1-4, with unresolved D. Between the trimmed V and J ends, which lost 6 bases and 4 bases, there was a span of 9 bases. The CDR3 extends over 13 amino acids. Germline CDR1 is LNHDA and CDR2 is SQIVND (reference sequence).

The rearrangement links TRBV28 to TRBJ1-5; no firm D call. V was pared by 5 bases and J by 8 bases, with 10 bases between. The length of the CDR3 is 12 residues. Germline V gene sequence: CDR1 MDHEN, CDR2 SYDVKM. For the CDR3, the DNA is TGTGCCAGCAGTCAGGTCAAGGAGCCCCAGCATTTT. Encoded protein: CASSQVKEPQHF.

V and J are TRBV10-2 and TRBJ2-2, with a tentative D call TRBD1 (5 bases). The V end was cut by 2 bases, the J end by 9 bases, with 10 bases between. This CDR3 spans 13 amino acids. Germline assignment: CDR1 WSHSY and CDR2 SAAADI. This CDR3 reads CASSENAGRELFF. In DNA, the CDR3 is TGCGCCAGCAGTGAGAACGCAGGGCGGGAGCTGTTTTTT.

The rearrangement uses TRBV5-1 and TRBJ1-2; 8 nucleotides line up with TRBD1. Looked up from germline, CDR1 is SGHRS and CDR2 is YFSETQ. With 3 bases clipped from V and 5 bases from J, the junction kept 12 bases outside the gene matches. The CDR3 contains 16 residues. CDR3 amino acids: CASSYITGTGDYGYTF. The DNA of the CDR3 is TGCGCCAGCAGCTACATCACCGGGACAGGCGATTATGGCTACACCTTC.

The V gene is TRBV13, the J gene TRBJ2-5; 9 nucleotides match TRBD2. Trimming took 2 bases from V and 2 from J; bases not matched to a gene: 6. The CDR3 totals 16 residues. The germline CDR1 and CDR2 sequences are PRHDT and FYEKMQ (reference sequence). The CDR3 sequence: CASSLSSGGIQETQYF. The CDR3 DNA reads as TGTGCCAGCAGCTTATCCAGCGGGGGGATTCAAGAGACCCAGTACTTC. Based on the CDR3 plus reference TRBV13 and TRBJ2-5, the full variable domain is AAGVIQSPRHLIKEKRETATLKCYPIPRHDTVYWYQQGPGQDPQFLISFYEKMQSDKGSIPDRFSAQQFSDYHSELNMSSLELGDSALYFCASSLSSGGIQETQYFGPGTRLLVL.

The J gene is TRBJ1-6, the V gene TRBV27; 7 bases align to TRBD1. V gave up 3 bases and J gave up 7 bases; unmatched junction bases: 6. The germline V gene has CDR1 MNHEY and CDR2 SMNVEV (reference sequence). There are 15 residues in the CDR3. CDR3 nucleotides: TGTGCCAGCAGTTTCCTGGACAGGAGAAATTCACCCCTCCACTTT. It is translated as CASSFLDRRNSPLHF.

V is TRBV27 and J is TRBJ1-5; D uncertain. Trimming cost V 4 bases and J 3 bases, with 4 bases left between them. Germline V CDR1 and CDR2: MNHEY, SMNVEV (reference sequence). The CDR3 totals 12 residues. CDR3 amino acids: CASSYLNQPQHF. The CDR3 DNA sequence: TGTGCCAGCAGTTATCTCAATCAGCCCCAGCATTTT.

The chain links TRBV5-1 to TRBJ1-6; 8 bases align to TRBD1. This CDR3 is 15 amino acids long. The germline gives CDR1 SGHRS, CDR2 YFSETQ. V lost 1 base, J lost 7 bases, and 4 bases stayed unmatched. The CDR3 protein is CASSLSGGENSPLHF. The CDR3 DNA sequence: TGCGCCAGCAGCTTGTCAGGGGGCGAAAATTCACCCCTCCACTTT.

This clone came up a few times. The CDR3 DNA sequence: TGCGCCAGCAGCCAAGGAGTTGAAGCTTTCTTT. It encodes CASSQGVEAFF. The J gene is TRBJ1-1, the V gene TRBV4-1; D remains unclear. CDR1 and CDR2 from the germline V gene are MGHRA and YSYEKL. Trimming pared 1 base from V and 7 bases from J, leaving 4 bases between. The CDR3 is 11 residues long.

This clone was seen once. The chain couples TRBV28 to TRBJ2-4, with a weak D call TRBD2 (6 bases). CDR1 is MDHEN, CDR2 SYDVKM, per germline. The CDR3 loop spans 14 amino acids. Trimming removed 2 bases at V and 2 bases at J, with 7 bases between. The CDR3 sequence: CASSLRGTKNIQYF. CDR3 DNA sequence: TGTGCCAGCAGTTTACGGGGGACCAAAAACATTCAGTACTTC.

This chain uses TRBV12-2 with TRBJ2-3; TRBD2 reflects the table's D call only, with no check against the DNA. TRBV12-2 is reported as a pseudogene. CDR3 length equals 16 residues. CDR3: CASRSPGGRNTDTQYF. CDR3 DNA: TGTGCAAGTCGCTCCCCTGGCGGCCGAAACACAGATACGCAGTATTTT.

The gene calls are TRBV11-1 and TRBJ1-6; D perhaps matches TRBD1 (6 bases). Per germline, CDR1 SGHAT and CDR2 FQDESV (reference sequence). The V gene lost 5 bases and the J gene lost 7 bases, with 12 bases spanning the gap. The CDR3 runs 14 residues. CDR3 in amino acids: CASSPLQGNSPLHF. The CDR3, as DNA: TGTGCCAGCAGCCCCCTGCAGGGGAATTCACCCCTCCACTTT.